This TCR beta chain is drawn from a study of T cells in Graves' hyperthyroidism and ophthalmopathy. Study-level results: Ophthalmopathy onset followed model prediction by a median approximately seven months. Peripheral blood also featured most of the thyroid clonotypes expanded above 0.001.

Each patient was aged 18 to 65 and had newly diagnosed hyperthyroidism of under 2 months' duration. Using approximately 10 ml of fresh peripheral blood, PBMCs were prepared. With respect to this clonotype: Its antigen is unidentified.

Amplification yielded TCR beta CDR3 regions, with RNA transcripts as the source. The HTBI primer set was used in a first-round RT-PCR of the TCR CDR3. Using its own MiXCR run on the multiplex PCR reads, TCRdb lists one record per CDR3 protein. The sample lists fewer than 850,000 distinct CDR3 sequences, 17% occurring once. Germline loops: CDR1 KGHDR, CDR2 SFDVKD. The CDR3 contains 16 residues. The trim removed 5 bases at V and 9 bases at J, leaving 12 bases unmatched. This TCR came from a man aged 45-65 years with Graves' hyperthyroidism. V is TRBV24-1 and J is TRBJ2-1; 10 positions agree with TRBD2. Sequencing used blood. In DNA form, the CDR3 reads TGTGCCACCAGTGGGGTGTGGGCTAGCGGGAGTAGTGAGCAGTTCTTC. This translates into CATSGVWASGSSEQFF.